This record looks at one T cell receptor (beta chain) sequence and its context. This sample is drawn from a study of blood T cell repertoires in COVID-19. The overall study: The United States, Italy and Spain were the sources of the acute and convalescent COVID-19 samples. Nucleic acid was either cDNA or gDNA, and it came from T cells, B-cell-depleted T cells, or PBMCs.

Original handling: Quantification of nucleated cells was approximated via reference gene primer amplification. This table comes from immunoSEQ multiplex PCR, and its TCRdb copy is limited to in-frame clones, with some not included. V, J and clone size reflect that table, while D and trimming were determined from the DNA. The data show more than 95,000 clones, about nine tenths seen once. Deletions cut 2 bases from V and 4 bases from J, with 11 bases between. The germline V gene has CDR1 SQVTM and CDR2 ANQGSEA. The CDR3 runs to 13 residues. The specimen sequenced was peripheral blood. This TCR came from a man between 65 and 85 years old who had recovered from COVID-19. The chain recombines TRBV29-1 with TRBJ1-2, with D perhaps matching TRBD1 (6 bases). The CDR3 DNA reads as TGCAGCGTTGAATCTGACAGGACCTATGGCTACACCTTC. This encodes CSVESDRTYGYTF.